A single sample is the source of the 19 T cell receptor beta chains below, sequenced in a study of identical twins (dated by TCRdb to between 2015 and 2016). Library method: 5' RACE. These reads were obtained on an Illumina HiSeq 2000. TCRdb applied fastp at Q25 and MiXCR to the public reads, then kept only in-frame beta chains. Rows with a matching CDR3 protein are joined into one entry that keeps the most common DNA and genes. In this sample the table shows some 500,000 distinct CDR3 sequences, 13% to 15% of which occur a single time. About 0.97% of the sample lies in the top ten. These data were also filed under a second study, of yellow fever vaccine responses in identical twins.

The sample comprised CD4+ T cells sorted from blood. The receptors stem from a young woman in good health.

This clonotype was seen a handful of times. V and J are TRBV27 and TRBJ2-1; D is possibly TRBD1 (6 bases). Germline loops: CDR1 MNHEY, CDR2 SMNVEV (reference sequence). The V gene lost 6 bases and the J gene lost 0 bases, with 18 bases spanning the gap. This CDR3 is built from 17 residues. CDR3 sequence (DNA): TGTGCCAGCAGGTCAACAGGGTTAACCCTCTCCTACAATGAGCAGTTCTTC. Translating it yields CASRSTGLTLSYNEQFF.

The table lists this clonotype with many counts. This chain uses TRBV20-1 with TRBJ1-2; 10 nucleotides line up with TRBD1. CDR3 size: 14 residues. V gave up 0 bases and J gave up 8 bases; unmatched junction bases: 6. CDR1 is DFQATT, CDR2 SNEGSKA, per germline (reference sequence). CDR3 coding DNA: TGCAGTGCTAGAGACCGGGACAGGGGAGGGGGCTACACCTTC. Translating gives CSARDRDRGGGYTF.

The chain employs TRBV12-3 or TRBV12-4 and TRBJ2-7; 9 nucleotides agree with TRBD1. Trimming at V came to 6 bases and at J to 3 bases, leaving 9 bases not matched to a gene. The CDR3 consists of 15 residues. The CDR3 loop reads CASSFSGQGLYEQYF. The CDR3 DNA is TGTGCCAGCAGCTTTTCAGGACAGGGGCTCTACGAGCAGTACTTC.

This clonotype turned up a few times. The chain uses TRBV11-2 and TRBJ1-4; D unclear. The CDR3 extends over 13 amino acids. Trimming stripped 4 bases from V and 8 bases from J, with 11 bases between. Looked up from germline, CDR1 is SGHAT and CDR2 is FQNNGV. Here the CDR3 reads CASSSRVGEKLFF. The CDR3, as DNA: TGTGCCAGCAGCTCCCGCGTCGGGGAAAAACTGTTTTTT. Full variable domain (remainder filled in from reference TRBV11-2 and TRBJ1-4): EAGVAQSPRYKIIEKRQSVAFWCNPISGHATLYWYQQILGQGPKLLIQFQNNGVVDDSQLPKDRFSAERLKGVDSTLKIQPAKLEDSAVYLCASSSRVGEKLFFGSGTQLSVL.

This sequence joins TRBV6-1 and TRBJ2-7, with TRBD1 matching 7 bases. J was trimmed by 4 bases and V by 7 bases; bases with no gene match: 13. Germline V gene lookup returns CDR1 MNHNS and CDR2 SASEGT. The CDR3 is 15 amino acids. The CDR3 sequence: CASTVTRDSTYEQYF. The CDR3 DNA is TGTGCCAGCACTGTGACCCGGGACAGCACTTACGAGCAGTACTTC.

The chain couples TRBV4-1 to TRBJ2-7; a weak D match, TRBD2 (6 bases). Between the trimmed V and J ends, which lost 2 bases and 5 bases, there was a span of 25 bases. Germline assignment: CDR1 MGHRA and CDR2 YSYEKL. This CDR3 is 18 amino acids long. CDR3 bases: TGCGCCAGCAGCCAATCCTTATGGGGCGGGACGGGTCCGAACGAGCAGTACTTC. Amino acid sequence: CASSQSLWGGTGPNEQYF.

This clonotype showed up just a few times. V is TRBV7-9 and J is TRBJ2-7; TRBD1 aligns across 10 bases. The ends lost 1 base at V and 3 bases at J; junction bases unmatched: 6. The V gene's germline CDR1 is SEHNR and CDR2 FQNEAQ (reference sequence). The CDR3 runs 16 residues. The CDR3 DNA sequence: TGTGCCAGCAGCTTAGGTACCGGGACAGGGGACTACGAGCAGTACTTC. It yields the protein CASSLGTGTGDYEQYF.

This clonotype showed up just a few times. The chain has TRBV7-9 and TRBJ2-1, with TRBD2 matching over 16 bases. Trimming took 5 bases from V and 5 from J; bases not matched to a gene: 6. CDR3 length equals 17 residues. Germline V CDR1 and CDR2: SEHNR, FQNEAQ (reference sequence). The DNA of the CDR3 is TGTGCCAGCAGCGAACCCGGGACTAGCGGGGGGGACAATGAGCAGTTCTTC. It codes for CASSEPGTSGGDNEQFF.

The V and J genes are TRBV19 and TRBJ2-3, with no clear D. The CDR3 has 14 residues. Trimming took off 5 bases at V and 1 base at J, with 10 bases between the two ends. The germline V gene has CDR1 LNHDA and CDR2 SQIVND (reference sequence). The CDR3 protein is CASSESDRTDTQYF. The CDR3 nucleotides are TGTGCCAGTAGTGAGTCGGACCGCACAGATACGCAGTATTTT.

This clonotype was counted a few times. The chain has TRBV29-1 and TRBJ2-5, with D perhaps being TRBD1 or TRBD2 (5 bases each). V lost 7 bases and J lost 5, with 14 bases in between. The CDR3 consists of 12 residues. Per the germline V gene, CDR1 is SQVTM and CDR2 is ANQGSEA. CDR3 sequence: CSGGKAGETQYF. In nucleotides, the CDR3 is TGCAGCGGGGGGAAGGCGGGCGAGACCCAGTACTTC. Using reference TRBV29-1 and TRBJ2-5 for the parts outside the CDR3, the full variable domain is SAVISQKPSRDICQRGTSLTIQCQVDSQVTMMFWYRQQPGQSLTLIATANQGSEATYESGFVIDKFPISRPNLTFSTLTVSNMSPEDSSIYLCSGGKAGETQYFGPGTRLLVL.

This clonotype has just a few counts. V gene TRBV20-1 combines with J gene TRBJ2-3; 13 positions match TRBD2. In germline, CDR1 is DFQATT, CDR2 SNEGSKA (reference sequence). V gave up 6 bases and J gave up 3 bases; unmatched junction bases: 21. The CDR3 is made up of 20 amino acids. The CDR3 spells CSAVLAGGKTSVTRTDTQYF. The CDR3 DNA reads TGCAGTGCAGTACTAGCGGGGGGGAAAACCAGCGTCACGAGAACAGATACGCAGTATTTT.

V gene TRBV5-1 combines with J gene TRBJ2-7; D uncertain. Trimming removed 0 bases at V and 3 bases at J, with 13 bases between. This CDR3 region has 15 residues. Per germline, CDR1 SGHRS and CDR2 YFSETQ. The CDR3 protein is CASSLASAPVYEQYF. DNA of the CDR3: TGCGCCAGCAGCTTGGCATCCGCCCCTGTCTACGAGCAGTACTTC.

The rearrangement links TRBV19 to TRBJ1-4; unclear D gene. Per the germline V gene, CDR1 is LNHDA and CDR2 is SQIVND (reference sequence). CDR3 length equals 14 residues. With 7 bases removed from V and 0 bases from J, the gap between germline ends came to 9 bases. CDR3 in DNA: TGTGCCAGTAACCTAGGAGCAACTAATGAAAAACTGTTTTTT. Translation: CASNLGATNEKLFF.

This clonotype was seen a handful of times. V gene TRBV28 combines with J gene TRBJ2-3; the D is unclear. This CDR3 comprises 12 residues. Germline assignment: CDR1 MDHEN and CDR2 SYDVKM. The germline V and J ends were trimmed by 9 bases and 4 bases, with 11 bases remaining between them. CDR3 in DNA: TGTGCCAGTATGGCGGTGTCAGATACGCAGTATTTT. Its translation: CASMAVSDTQYF.

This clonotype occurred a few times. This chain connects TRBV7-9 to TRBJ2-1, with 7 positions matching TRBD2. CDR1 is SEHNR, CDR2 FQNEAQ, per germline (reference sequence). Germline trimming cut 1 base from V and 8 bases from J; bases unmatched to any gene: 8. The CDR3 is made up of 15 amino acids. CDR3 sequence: CASSLGISGLDEQFF. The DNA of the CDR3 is TGTGCCAGCAGCTTAGGGATTAGCGGGTTGGATGAGCAGTTCTTC.

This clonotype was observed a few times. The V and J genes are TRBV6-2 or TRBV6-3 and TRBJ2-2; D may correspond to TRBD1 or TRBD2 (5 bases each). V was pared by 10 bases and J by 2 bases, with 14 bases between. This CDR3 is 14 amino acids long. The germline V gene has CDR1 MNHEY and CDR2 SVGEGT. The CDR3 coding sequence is TGTGCCACCTGCCGGGACCACAACACCGGGGAGCTGTTTTTT. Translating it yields CATCRDHNTGELFF.

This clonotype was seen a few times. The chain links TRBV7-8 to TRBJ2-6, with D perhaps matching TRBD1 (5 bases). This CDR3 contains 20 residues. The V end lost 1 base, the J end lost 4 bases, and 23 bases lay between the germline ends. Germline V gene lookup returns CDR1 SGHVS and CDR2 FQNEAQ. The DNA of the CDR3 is TGTGCCAGCAGCTTAGGAAGAAAGACAGTTCTCGGATCAGGGGCCAACGTCCTGACTTTC. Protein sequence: CASSLGRKTVLGSGANVLTF.

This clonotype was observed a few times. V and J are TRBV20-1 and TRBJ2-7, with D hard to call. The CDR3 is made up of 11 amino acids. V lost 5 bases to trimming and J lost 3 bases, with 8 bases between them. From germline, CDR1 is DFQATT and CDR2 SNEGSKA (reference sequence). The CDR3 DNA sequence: TGCAGTGCTGTCACCTACTACGAGCAGTACTTC. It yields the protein CSAVTYYEQYF.

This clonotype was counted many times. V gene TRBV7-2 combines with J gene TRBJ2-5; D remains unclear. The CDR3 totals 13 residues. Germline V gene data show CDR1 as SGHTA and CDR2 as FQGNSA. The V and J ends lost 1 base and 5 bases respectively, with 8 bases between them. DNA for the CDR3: TGTGCCAGCAGCTTAGTCCTTCGGGAGACCCAGTACTTC. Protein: CASSLVLRETQYF.